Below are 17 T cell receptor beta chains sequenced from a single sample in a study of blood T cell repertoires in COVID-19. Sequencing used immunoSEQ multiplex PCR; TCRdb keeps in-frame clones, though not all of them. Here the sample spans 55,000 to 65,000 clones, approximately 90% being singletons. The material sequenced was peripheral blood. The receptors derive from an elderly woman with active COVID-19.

CDR3 coding DNA: TGTGCCAGCAGTCGGACAGGGGTTAATAATGAAAAACTGTTTTTT. It is translated as CASSRTGVNNEKLFF. This chain links TRBV28 with TRBJ1-4; 9 bases are shared with TRBD1. The germline V gene encodes CDR1 MDHEN and CDR2 SYDVKM. The CDR3 spans 15 residues. Germline trimming cut 5 bases from V and 4 bases from J; bases unmatched to any gene: 5.

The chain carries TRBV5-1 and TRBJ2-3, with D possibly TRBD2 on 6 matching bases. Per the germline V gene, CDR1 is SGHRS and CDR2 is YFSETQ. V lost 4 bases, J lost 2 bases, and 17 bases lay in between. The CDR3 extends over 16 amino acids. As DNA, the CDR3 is TGCGCCAGCAGCGGGACCCCTGCGGGGCCCACAGATACGCAGTATTTT. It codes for CASSGTPAGPTDTQYF.

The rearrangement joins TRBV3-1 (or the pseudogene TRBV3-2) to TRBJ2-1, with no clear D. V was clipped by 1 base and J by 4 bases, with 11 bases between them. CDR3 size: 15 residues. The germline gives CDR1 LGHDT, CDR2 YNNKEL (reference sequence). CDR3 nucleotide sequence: TGTGCCAGCAGCCAAGGCCTCTCGGTGTACAATGAGCAGTTCTTC. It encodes CASSQGLSVYNEQFF.

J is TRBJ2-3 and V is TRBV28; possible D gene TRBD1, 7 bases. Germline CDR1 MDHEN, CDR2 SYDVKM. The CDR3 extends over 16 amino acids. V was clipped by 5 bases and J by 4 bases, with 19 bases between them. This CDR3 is CASSPGGQVGPDTQYF. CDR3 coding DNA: TGTGCCAGCAGTCCAGGGGGGCAAGTGGGGCCAGATACGCAGTATTTT.

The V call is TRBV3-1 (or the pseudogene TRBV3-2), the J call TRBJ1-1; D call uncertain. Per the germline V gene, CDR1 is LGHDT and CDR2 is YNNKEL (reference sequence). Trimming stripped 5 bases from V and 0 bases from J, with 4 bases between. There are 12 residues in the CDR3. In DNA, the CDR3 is TGTGCCAGCAGCTCCATGAACACTGAAGCTTTCTTT. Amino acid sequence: CASSSMNTEAFF.

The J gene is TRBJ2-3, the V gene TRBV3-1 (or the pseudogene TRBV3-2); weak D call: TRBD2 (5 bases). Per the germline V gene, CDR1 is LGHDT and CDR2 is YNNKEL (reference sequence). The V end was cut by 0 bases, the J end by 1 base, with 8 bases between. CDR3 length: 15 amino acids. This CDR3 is CASSQEWGGTDTQYF. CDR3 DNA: TGTGCCAGCAGCCAAGAATGGGGAGGCACAGATACGCAGTATTTT.

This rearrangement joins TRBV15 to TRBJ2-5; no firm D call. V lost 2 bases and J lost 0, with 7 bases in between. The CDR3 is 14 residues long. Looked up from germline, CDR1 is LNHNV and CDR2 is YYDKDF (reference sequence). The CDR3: CATSRQMYQETQYF. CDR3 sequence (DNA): TGTGCCACCAGCAGACAGATGTACCAAGAGACCCAGTACTTC. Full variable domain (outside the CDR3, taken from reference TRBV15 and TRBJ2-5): DAMVIQNPRYQVTQFGKPVTLSCSQTLNHNVMYWYQQKSSQAPKLLFHYYDKDFNNEADTPDNFQSRRPNTSFCFLDIRSPGLGDTAMYLCATSRQMYQETQYFGPGTRLLVL.

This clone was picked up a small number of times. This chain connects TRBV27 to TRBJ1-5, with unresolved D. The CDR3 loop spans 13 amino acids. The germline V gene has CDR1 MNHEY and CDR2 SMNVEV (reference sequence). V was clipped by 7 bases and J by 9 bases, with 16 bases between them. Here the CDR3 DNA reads TGTGCCAGCACCAACACCCCTGGGCGGCCCCAGCATTTT. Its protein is CASTNTPGRPQHF.

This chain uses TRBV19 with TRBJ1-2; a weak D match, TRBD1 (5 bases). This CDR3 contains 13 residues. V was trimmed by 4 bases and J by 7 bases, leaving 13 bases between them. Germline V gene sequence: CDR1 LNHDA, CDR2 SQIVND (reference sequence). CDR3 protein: CASSKEGTSGYTF. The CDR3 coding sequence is TGTGCCAGTAGTAAGGAGGGGACGAGTGGCTACACCTTC.

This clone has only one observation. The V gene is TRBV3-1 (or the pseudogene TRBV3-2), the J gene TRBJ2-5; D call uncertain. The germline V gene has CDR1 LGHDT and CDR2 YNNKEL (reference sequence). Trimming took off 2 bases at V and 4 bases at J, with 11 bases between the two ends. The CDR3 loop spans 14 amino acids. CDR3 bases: TGTGCCAGCAGCCAACCTCTAGAACCAGAGACCCAGTACTTC. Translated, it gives CASSQPLEPETQYF.

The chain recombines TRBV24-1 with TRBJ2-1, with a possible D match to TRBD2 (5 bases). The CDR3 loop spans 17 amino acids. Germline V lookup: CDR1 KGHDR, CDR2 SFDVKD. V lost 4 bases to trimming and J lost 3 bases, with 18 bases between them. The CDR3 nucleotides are TGTGCCACCAGTGACTCTAATGGGCGGGTGCTCTACAATGAGCAGTTCTTC. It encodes CATSDSNGRVLYNEQFF.

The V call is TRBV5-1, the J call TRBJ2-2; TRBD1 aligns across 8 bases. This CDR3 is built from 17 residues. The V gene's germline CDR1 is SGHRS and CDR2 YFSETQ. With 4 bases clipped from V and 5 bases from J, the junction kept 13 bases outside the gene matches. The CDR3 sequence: CASSLSYQGAGTGELFF. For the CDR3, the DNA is TGCGCCAGCAGCCTGTCATACCAGGGGGCAGGGACCGGGGAGCTGTTTTTT.

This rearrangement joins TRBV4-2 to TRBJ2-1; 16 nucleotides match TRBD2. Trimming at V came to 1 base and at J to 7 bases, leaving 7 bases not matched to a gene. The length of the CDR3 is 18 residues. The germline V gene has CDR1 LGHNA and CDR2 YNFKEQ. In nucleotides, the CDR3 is TGTGCCAGCAGCCAAGTGGGACTAGCGGGAGGGCCAGGGAATGAGCAGTTCTTC. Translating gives CASSQVGLAGGPGNEQFF.

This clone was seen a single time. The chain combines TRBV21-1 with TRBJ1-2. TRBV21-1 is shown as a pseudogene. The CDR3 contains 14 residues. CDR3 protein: CASSKGNSVGGITF. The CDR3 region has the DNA TGTGCCAGCAGCAAAGGGAACAGCGTGGGAGGCATCACCTTC.

CDR3 nucleotide sequence: TGCAGCGTTGCCCCGGGACACGACTACGAGCAGTACTTC. Translated, it gives CSVAPGHDYEQYF. V is TRBV29-1 and J is TRBJ2-7, with a tentative D call TRBD1 (6 bases). This CDR3 is built from 13 residues. Germline V gives CDR1 SQVTM, CDR2 ANQGSEA. The ends were cut back, 4 bases at V and 3 bases at J, with 13 bases in the middle.

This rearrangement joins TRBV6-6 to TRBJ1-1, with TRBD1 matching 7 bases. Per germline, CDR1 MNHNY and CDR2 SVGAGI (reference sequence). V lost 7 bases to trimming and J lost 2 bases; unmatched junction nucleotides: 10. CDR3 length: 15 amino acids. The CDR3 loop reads CASTQPTGVNTEAFF. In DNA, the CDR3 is TGTGCCAGCACCCAACCCACAGGGGTAAACACTGAAGCTTTCTTT.

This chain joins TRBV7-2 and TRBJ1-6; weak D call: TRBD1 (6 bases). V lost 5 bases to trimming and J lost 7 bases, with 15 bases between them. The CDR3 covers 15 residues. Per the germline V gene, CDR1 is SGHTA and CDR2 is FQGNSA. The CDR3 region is CASSMGRGRNSPLHF. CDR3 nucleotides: TGTGCCAGCAGCATGGGGCGGGGGCGGAATTCACCCCTCCACTTT. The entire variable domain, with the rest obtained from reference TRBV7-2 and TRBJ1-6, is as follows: GAGVSQSPSNKVTEKGKDVELRCDPISGHTALYWYRQSLGQGLEFLIYFQGNSAPDKSGLPSDRFSAERTGGSVSTLTIQRTQQEDSAVYLCASSMGRGRNSPLHFGNGTRLTVT.